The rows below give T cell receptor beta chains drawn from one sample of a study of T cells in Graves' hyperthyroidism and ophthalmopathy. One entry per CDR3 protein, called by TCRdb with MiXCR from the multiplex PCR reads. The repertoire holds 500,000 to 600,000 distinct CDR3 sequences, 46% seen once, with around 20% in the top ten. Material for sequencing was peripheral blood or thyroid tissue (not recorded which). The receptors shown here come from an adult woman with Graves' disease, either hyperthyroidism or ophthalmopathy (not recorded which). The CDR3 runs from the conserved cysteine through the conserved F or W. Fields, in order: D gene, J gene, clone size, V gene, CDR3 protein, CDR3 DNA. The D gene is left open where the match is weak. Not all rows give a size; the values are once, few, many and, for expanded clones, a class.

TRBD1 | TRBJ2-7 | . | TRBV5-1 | CASSFGQGVYYEQYF | TGCGCCAGCAGCTTCGGACAGGGGGTCTACTACGAGCAGTACTTC
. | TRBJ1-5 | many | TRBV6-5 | CASSTNSNQPQHF | TGTGCCAGCAGCACCAATAGCAATCAGCCCCAGCATTTT
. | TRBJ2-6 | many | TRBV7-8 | CASSLESGSPSGANVLTF | TGTGCCAGCAGCTTAGAGTCAGGGAGCCCCTCTGGGGCCAACGTCCTGACTTTC
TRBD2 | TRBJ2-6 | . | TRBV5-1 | CASSLELAGAGANVLTF | TGCGCCAGCAGCTTGGAACTAGCGGGAGCTGGGGCCAACGTCCTGACTTTC
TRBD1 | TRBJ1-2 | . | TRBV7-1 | CASSNRQGYGYTF | TGTGCCAGCAGCAACCGACAGGGCTATGGCTACACCTTC
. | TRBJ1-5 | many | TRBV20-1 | CSARDRVDQPQHF | TGCAGTGCTAGAGACAGGGTCGACCAGCCCCAGCATTTT
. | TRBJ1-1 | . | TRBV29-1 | CSRPPEDTEAFF | TGCAGCAGACCTCCCGAGGACACTGAAGCTTTCTTT
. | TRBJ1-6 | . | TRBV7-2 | CASSAQRPDSPLHF | TGTGCCAGCAGTGCCCAACGGCCGGATTCACCCCTCCACTTT
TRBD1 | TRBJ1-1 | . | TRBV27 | CASSLPGQGGAFF | TGTGCCAGCAGTCTCCCCGGACAGGGAGGAGCTTTCTTT
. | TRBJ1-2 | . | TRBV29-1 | CSVEDSVRGYYGYTF | TGCAGCGTTGAAGATTCGGTCAGGGGTTACTATGGCTACACCTTC
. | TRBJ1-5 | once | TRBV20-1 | CSASIVSGGGQPQHF | TGCAGTGCTAGCATCGTTTCCGGGGGCGGTCAGCCCCAGCATTTT
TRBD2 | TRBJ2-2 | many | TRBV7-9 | CGVKRENTGELFF | TGTGGGGTCAAGCGGGAGAACACCGGGGAGCTGTTTTTT
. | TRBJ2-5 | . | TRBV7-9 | CASSLLGAGRETQYF | TGTGCCAGCAGCTTGCTGGGGGCCGGTCGAGAGACCCAGTACTTC
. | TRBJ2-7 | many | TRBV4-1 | CASSQGSLEQYF | TGCGCCAGCAGCCAAGGGTCTTTGGAGCAGTACTTC
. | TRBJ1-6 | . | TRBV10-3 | CAISALRGRTDYNSPLHF | TGTGCCATCAGTGCTTTGAGGGGCAGAACAGACTATAATTCACCCCTCCACTTT
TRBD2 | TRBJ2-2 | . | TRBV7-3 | CASSSPWLPGIAGGHEAGELLF | TGTGCCAGCAGTTCGCCCTGGCTCCCGGGAATAGCGGGAGGGCACGAGGCCGGGGAGCTGCTTTTT
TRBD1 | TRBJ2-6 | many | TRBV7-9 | CASSLGGFGDRGASGANVLTF | TGTGCCAGCAGCTTAGGAGGTTTCGGGGACAGGGGAGCTTCTGGGGCCAACGTCCTGACTTTC
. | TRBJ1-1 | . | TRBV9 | CASSVGAYISANTEAFF | TGTGCCAGCAGCGTAGGGGCTTATATTTCGGCGAACACTGAAGCTTTCTTT
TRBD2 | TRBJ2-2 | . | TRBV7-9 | CASSGTGTSVWTGELFF | TGTGCCAGCAGTGGTACCGGGACTAGCGTTTGGACCGGGGAGCTGTTTTTT
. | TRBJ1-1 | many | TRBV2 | CASNGQYVMNTEAFF | TGTGCCAGCAATGGACAGTATGTCATGAACACTGAAGCTTTCTTT
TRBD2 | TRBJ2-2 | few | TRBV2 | CASSGLAGGIGELFF | TGTGCCAGCAGTGGACTAGCGGGAGGAATTGGTGAGCTGTTTTTT
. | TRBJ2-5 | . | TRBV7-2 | CASSLWGQAYQETQYF | TGTGCCAGCAGCTTATGGGGACAAGCGTACCAAGAGACCCAGTACTTC
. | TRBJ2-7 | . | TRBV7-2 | CASSPREFSYEQYF | TGTGCCAGCTCCCCCAGGGAATTCTCCTACGAGCAGTACTTC
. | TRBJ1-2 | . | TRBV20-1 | CSAREEHTF | TGCAGTGCTAGAGAGGAACACACCTTC
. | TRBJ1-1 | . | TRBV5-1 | CASSLETNTEAFF | TGCGCCAGCAGCTTGGAAACTAACACTGAAGCTTTCTTT
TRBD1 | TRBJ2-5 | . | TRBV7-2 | CASSSDRPAETQYF | TGTGCCAGCAGCTCGGACAGGCCAGCAGAGACCCAGTACTTC
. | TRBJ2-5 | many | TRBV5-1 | CASSLGTGVSQETQYF | TGCGCCAGCAGCTTGGGAACGGGAGTTTCCCAAGAGACCCAGTACTTC
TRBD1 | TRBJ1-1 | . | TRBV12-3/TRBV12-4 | CASSMTGGLAEASF | TGTGCCAGCAGTATGACAGGGGGCTTGGCTGAAGCTTCCTTT